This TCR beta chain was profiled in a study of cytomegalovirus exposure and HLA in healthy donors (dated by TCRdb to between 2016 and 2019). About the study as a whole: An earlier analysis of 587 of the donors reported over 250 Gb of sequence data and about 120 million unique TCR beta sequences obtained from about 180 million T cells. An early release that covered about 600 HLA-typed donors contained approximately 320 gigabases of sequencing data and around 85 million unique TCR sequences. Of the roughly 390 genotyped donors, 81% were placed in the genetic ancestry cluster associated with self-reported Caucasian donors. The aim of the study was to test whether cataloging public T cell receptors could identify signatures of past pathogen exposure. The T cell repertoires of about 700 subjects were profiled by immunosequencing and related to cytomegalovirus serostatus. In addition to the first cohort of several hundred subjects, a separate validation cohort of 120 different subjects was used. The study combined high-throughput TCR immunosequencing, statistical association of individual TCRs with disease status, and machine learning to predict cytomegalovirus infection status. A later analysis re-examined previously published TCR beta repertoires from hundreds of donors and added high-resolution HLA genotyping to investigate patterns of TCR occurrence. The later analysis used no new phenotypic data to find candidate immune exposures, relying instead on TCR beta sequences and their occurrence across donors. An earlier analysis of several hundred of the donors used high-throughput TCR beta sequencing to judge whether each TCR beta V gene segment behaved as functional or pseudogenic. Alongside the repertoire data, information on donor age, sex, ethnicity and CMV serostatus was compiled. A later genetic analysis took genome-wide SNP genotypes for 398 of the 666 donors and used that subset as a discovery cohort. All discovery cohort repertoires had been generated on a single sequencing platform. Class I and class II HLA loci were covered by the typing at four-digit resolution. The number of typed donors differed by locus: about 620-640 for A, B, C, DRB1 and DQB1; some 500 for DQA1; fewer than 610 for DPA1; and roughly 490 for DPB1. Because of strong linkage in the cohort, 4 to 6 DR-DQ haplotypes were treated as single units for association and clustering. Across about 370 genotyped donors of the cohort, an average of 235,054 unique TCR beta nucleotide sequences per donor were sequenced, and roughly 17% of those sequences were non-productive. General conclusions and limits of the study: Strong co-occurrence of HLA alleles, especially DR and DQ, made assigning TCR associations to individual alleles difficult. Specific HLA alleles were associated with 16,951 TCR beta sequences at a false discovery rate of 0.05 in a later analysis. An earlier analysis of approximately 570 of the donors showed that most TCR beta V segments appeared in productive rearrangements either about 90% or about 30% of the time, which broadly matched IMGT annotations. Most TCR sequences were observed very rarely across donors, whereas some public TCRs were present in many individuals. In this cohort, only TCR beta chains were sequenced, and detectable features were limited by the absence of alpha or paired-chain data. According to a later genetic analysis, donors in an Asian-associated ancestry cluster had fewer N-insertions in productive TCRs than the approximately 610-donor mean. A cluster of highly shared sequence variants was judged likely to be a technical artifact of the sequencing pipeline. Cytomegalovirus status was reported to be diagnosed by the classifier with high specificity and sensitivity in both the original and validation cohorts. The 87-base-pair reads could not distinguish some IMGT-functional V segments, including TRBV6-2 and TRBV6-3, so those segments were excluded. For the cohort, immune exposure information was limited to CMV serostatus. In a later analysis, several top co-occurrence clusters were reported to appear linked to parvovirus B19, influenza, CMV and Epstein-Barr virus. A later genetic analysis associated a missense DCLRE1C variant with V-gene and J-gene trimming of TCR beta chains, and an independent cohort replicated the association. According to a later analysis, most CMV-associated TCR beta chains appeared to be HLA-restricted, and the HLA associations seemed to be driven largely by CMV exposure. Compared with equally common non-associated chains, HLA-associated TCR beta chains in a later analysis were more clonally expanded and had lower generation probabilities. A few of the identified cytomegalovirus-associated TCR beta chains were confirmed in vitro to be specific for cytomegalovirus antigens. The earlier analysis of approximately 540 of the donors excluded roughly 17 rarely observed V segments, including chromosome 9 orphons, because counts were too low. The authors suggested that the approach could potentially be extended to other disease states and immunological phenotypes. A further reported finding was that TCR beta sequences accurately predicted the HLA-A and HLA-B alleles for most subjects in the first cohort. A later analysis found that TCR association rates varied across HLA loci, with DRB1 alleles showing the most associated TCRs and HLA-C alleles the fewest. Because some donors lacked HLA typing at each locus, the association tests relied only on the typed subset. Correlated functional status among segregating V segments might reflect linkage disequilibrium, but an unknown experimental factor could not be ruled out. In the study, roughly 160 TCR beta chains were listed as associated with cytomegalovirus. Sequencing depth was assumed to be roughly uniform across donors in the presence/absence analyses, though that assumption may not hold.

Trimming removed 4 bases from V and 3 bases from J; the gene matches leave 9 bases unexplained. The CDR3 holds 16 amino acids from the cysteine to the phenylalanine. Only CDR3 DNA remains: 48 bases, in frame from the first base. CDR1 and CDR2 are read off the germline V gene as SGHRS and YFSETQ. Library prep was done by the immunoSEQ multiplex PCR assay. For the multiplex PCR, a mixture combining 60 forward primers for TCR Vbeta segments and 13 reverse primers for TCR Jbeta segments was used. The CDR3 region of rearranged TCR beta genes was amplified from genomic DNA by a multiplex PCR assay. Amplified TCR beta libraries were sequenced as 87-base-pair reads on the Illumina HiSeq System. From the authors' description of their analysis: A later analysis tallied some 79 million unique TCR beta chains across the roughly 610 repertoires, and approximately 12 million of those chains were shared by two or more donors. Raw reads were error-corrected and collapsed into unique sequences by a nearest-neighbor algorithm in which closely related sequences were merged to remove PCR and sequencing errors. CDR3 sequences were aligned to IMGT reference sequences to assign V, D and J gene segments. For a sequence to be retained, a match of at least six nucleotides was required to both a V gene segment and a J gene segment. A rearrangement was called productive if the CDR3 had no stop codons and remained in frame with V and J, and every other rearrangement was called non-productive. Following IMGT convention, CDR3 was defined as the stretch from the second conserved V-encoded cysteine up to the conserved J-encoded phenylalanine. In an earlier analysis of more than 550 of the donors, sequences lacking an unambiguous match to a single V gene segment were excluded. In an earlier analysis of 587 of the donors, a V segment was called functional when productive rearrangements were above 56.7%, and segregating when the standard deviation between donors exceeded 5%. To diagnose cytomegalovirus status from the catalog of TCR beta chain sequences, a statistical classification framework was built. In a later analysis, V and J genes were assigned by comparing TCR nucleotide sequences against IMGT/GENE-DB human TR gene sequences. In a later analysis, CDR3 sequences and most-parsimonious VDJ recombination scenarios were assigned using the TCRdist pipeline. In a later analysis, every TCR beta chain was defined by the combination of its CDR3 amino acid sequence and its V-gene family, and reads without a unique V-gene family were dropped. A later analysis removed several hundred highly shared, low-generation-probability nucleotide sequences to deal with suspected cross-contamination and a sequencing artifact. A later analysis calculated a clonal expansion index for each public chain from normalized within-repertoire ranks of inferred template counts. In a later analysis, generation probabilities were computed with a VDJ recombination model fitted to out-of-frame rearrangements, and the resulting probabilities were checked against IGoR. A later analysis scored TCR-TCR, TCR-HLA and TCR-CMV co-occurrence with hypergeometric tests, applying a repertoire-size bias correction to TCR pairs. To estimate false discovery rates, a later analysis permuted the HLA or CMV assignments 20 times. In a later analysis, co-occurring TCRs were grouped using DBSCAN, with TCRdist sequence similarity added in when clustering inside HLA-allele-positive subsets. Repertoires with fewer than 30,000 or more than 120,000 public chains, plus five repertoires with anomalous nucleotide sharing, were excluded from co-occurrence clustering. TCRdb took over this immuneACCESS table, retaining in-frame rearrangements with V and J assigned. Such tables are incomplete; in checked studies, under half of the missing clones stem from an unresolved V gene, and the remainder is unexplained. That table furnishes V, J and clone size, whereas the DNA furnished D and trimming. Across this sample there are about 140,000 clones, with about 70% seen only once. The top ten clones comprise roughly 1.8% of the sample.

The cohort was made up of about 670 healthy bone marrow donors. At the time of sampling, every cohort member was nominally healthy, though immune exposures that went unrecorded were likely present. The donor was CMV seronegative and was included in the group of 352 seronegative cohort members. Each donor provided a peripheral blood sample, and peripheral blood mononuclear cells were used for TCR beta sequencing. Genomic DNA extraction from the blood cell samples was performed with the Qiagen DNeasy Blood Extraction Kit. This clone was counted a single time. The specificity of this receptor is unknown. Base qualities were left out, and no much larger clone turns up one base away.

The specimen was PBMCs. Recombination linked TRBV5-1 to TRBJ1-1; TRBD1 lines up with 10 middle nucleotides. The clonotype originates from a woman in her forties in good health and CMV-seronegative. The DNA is TGCGCCAGCAGCCATTTGGGACAGGGGCCTTACACTGAAGCTTTCTTT. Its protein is CASSHLGQGPYTEAFF.